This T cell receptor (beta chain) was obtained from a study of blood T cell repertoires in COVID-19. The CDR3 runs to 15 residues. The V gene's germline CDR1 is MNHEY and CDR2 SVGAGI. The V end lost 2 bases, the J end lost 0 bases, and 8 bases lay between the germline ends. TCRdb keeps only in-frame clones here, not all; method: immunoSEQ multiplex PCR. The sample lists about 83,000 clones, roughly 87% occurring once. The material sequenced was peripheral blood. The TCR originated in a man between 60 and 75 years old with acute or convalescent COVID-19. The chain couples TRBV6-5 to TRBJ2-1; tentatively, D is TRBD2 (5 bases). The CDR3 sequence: CASSYNGLSYNEQFF. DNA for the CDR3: TGTGCCAGCAGTTACAACGGACTCTCCTACAATGAGCAGTTCTTC.